This T cell receptor (beta chain) was captured in a study of T cells in Graves' hyperthyroidism and ophthalmopathy. The TCR beta CDR3 regions underwent amplification using RNA transcripts as the source. Using the HTBI primer set, a first-round RT-PCR was run on the TCR CDR3. TCRdb ran MiXCR on the multiplex PCR reads and lists one entry per CDR3 protein. The sample lists 400,000 to 550,000 distinct CDR3 sequences, 13% to 15% occurring once. The V end lost 2 bases, the J end lost 3 bases, and 13 bases lay between the germline ends. This CDR3 has 15 amino acids. Germline CDR1 is MDHEN and CDR2 is SYDVKM. The sample holds a few counts of this clonotype.

This clonotype was sampled from a woman aged 18-29 years with Graves' hyperthyroidism. The source material was blood. The rearrangement joins TRBV28 to TRBJ1-2; a possible D gene is TRBD1 (5 bases). The CDR3 sequence: CASSLIFTGHYGYTF. In nucleotides, the CDR3 is TGTGCCAGCAGTTTAATCTTCACAGGTCACTATGGCTACACCTTC.